The clone carrying this T cell receptor (beta chain) was recorded a few times. Its target is unknown. This sample is drawn from a study of cytomegalovirus exposure and HLA in healthy donors. Study-wide background: Findings of an earlier analysis included 117 million unique TCR beta sequences from around 180 million T cells.

J lost 2 bases, V lost 2 bases, and 3 bases had no gene match. In germline, CDR1 is MNHEY, CDR2 SVGAGI. The CDR3 runs 14 residues. The study ran its PCR with 60 Vbeta and 13 Jbeta primers. TCRdb keeps only in-frame clones here, not all; method: immunoSEQ multiplex PCR. The sample lists roughly 170,000 clones; about three quarters were seen once. The study, taken as a whole, reports: Later genetic work tied a missense DCLRE1C variant to beta-chain V and J trimming. Reported results showed that the classifier diagnosed cytomegalovirus status with high specificity and sensitivity.

This receptor was obtained from a girl between 5 and 17 years old in good health and CMV-seronegative. The rearrangement links TRBV6-5 to TRBJ2-7; TRBD1 agrees at 7 bases. Material: PBMCs. The CDR3 DNA reads TGTGCCAGCAGTTACGGGACAGACCCCTACGAGCAGTACTTC. This encodes CASSYGTDPYEQYF.